What follows are 8 T cell receptor beta chains derived from one specimen sequenced in a study of T cell changes during pregnancy in multiple sclerosis. Sequenced by immunoSEQ multiplex PCR; TCRdb stores in-frame clones only, minus some. The sample yields 50,000 or so clones, 85% to 95% seen once. The specimen was CD4+ T cells from peripheral blood mononuclear cells, collected in the third trimester of pregnancy. The source is a female donor with multiple sclerosis, enrolled in a pregnancy study.

The chain combines TRBV5-4 with TRBJ2-1, with D possibly TRBD1 on 6 matching bases. The CDR3 is made up of 13 amino acids. V lost 3 bases to trimming and J lost 7 bases, with 11 bases between them. Germline V gene data show CDR1 as SGHNT and CDR2 as YYREEE (reference sequence). For the CDR3, the DNA is TGTGCCAGCAGCTCTCTACAGGGTAATGAGCAGTTCTTC. Its protein is CASSSLQGNEQFF.

The CDR3: CASSFQGYQPQHF. DNA of the CDR3: TGTGCCAGCAGCTTTCAGGGGTATCAGCCCCAGCATTTT. This rearrangement joins TRBV5-4 to TRBJ1-5; maybe TRBD1 (6 bases). The ends were cut back, 2 bases at V and 5 bases at J, with 8 bases in the middle. This CDR3 spans 13 amino acids. Per germline, CDR1 SGHNT and CDR2 YYREEE (reference sequence). The full variable domain, with the rest looked up from reference TRBV5-4 and TRBJ1-5, is ETGVTQSPTHLIKTRGQQVTLRCSSQSGHNTVSWYQQALGQGPQFIFQYYREEENGRGNFPPRFSGLQFPNYSSELNVNALELDDSALYLCASSFQGYQPQHFGDGTRLSIL.

This chain joins TRBV7-9 and TRBJ1-1; 8 bases fit TRBD1. With V trimmed by 2 bases and J by 4 bases, 9 bases remained unmatched. Looked up from germline, CDR1 is SEHNR and CDR2 is FQNEAQ (reference sequence). This CDR3 has 16 residues. The CDR3 protein is CASSLLGTGGATEAFF. The CDR3, as DNA: TGTGCCAGCAGCTTACTCGGAACAGGGGGAGCCACTGAAGCTTTCTTT.

The rearrangement joins TRBV7-2 to TRBJ2-2; the match to TRBD1 covers 8 bases. CDR1 is SGHTA, CDR2 FQGNSA, per germline. This CDR3 spans 14 amino acids. The V segment lost 5 bases and the J segment 4 bases; nucleotides outside the gene matches: 3. The CDR3 here is CASSRQGTTGELFF. The CDR3 DNA follows: TGTGCCAGCAGCCGACAGGGGACCACCGGGGAGCTGTTTTTT. The full variable domain, rest sourced from reference TRBV7-2 and TRBJ2-2, is GAGVSQSPSNKVTEKGKDVELRCDPISGHTALYWYRQSLGQGLEFLIYFQGNSAPDKSGLPSDRFSAERTGGSVSTLTIQRTQQEDSAVYLCASSRQGTTGELFFGEGSRLTVL.

V gene TRBV11-3 combines with J gene TRBJ1-1; D remains unclear. The V gene's germline CDR1 is SGHNT and CDR2 YENEEA. Trimming took off 1 base at V and 6 bases at J, with 9 bases between the two ends. CDR3 length equals 13 residues. The CDR3 sequence is CASSLGPISEAFF. In nucleotides, the CDR3 is TGTGCCAGCAGCTTAGGGCCCATTTCTGAAGCTTTCTTT.

The chain joins TRBV7-3 to TRBJ2-3; 8 bases map to TRBD2. The CDR3 consists of 17 residues. Germline lookup yields CDR1 SGHTA and CDR2 FQGTGA. With 0 bases clipped from V and 5 bases from J, the junction kept 10 bases outside the gene matches. CDR3 DNA sequence: TGTGCCAGCAGCTTAACGGGTCGGCGGGGGGAAGGAGATACGCAGTATTTT. Translation gives CASSLTGRRGEGDTQYF. The whole variable domain, remainder taken from reference TRBV7-3 and TRBJ2-3, is GAGVSQTPSNKVTEKGKYVELRCDPISGHTALYWYRQSLGQGPEFLIYFQGTGAADDSGLPNDRFFAVRPEGSVSTLKIQRTERGDSAVYLCASSLTGRRGEGDTQYFGPGTRLTVL.

The rearrangement joins TRBV7-6 to TRBJ1-6, with 9 bases lining up with TRBD1. The germline V gene encodes CDR1 SGHVS and CDR2 FNYEAQ. Losses at the gene ends were 3 bases for V and 2 bases for J; bases not matched to a gene: 5. The CDR3 contains 17 residues. The CDR3 region has the DNA TGTGCCAGCAGCTTTTCACAGGGGGCGGCCTATAATTCACCCCTCCACTTT. This gives the protein CASSFSQGAAYNSPLHF.

The chain links TRBV6-1 to TRBJ1-5, with a weak D call TRBD1 (5 bases). This CDR3 has 14 amino acids. Germline CDR1 is MNHNS and CDR2 is SASEGT. Trimming removed 7 bases from V and 1 base from J, with 11 bases in between. The CDR3 loop reads CASKPGHSNQPQHF. DNA for the CDR3: TGTGCCAGCAAGCCCGGACACAGCAATCAGCCCCAGCATTTT.